The 17 T cell receptor beta chains below all came from one sample that was sequenced in a study of identical twins. Via MiXCR, TCRdb re-called the 5' RACE reads, giving one row per CDR3 protein. Of 570,000 or so distinct CDR3 sequences in the sample, nearly 10% were seen once. These sequences were also reported in another study, on yellow fever vaccine responses in identical twins.

Sequenced material: PBMCs. Receptor source: a woman aged 18-29 years in good health.

This clonotype was counted a few times. The rearrangement uses TRBV9 and TRBJ2-5; possibly TRBD1 for D (6 bases). The ends were cut back, 3 bases at V and 9 bases at J, with 18 bases in the middle. Germline V lookup: CDR1 SGDLS, CDR2 YYNGEE. This CDR3 comprises 14 residues. The CDR3 nucleotides are TGTGCCAGCAGCGGATCCGGACAGAGAGTGGCCCAGTACTTC. Amino acids: CASSGSGQRVAQYF.

This clonotype appeared many times. The genes are TRBV10-3 and TRBJ2-5; unclear D gene. This CDR3 has 12 amino acids. Trimming pared 8 bases from V and 5 bases from J, leaving 12 bases between. The germline V gene has CDR1 ENHRY and CDR2 SYGVKD. Here the CDR3 reads CAIGNAQETQYF. CDR3 nucleotides: TGTGCCATCGGAAACGCACAGGAGACCCAGTACTTC.

The chain couples TRBV27 to TRBJ2-7; 9 bases align to TRBD1. This CDR3 spans 14 amino acids. With 3 bases clipped from V and 6 bases from J, the junction kept 6 bases outside the gene matches. CDR1 and CDR2 (germline): MNHEY, SMNVEV (reference sequence). Here the CDR3 reads CASSLDGTGSEQYF. CDR3 DNA sequence: TGTGCCAGCAGTTTGGATGGGACAGGGTCCGAGCAGTACTTC.

This clonotype was observed many times. The chain employs TRBV7-9 and TRBJ2-1; tentatively, D is TRBD1 (6 bases). Trimming took off 5 bases at V and 8 bases at J, with 13 bases between the two ends. Germline assignment: CDR1 SEHNR and CDR2 FQNEAQ (reference sequence). The CDR3 sequence is 13 residues long. In nucleotides, the CDR3 is TGTGCCAGCAGCGTTACAGGGATGGATGAGCAGTTCTTC. This sequence encodes CASSVTGMDEQFF.

There are a few counts of this clonotype. The CDR3 region is CASATTSYNEQFF. The CDR3 DNA reads as TGTGCCAGCGCTACCACCTCCTACAATGAGCAGTTCTTC. The chain couples TRBV4-2 to TRBJ2-1, with D unclear. Germline V gene data show CDR1 as LGHNA and CDR2 as YNFKEQ. Deletions cut 8 bases from V and 0 bases from J, with 8 bases between. The CDR3 covers 13 residues.

This clonotype appeared a few times. The chain couples TRBV29-1 to TRBJ1-3, with D unresolved. Trimming left V 2 bases short and J 4 bases short, with 15 bases between. The CDR3 has 15 residues. Germline lookup yields CDR1 SQVTM and CDR2 ANQGSEA. DNA for the CDR3: TGCAGCGTTGAATTCGTTGCGGCACAAGGAAACACCATATATTTT. It yields the protein CSVEFVAAQGNTIYF.

There are a few counts of this clonotype. For the CDR3, the DNA is TGTGCCAGCAGCCCGGGCCCAGGGGCCTTTTCCTACGAGCAGTACTTC. Encoded protein: CASSPGPGAFSYEQYF. This sequence joins TRBV5-5 and TRBJ2-7; TRBD1 might be the D (6 bases). The V and J ends lost 4 bases and 1 base respectively, with 18 bases between them. The CDR3 contains 16 residues. Germline loops: CDR1 SGHKS, CDR2 YYEKEE (reference sequence). Supplemented by reference TRBV5-5 and TRBJ2-7, the full variable domain reads DAGVTQSPTHLIKTRGQQVTLRCSPISGHKSVSWYQQVLGQGPQFIFQYYEKEERGRGNFPDRFSARQFPNYSSELNVNALLLGDSALYLCASSPGPGAFSYEQYFGPGTRLTVT.

Only a few counts were recorded for this clonotype. This sequence joins TRBV30 and TRBJ2-7, with unresolved D. Germline-derived CDR1 and CDR2 are GTSNPN and SVGIG (reference sequence). Deletions cut 3 bases from V and 1 base from J, with 16 bases between. This CDR3 is 15 amino acids long. The CDR3 protein is CAWSLTAARSYEQYF. The CDR3 bases are TGTGCCTGGAGCCTCACAGCCGCCCGTTCCTACGAGCAGTACTTC.

This clonotype appeared many times. The chain uses TRBV3-1 and TRBJ2-1; D uncertain. CDR1 and CDR2 from the germline V gene are LGHDT and YNNKEL (reference sequence). Trimming took off 2 bases at V and 0 bases at J, with 8 bases between the two ends. The CDR3 is 15 residues long. The CDR3 region has the DNA TGTGCCAGCAGCCAAATTTTGAGCTCCTACAATGAGCAGTTCTTC. Protein sequence: CASSQILSSYNEQFF.

V gene TRBV20-1 combines with J gene TRBJ2-1, with TRBD2 matching over 10 bases. V shed 8 bases and J 3 bases; nucleotides not matched to a gene: 7. CDR1 is DFQATT, CDR2 SNEGSKA, per germline (reference sequence). The CDR3 runs to 14 residues. This CDR3 reads CSPSERGGYNEQFF. In DNA, the CDR3 is TGCAGTCCATCTGAGCGGGGGGGCTACAATGAGCAGTTCTTC.

The chain has TRBV7-9 and TRBJ2-7; 10 bases line up with TRBD2. Germline V gives CDR1 SEHNR, CDR2 FQNEAQ (reference sequence). Losses at the gene ends were 5 bases for V and 0 bases for J; bases not matched to a gene: 7. The CDR3 has 16 amino acids. The CDR3 sequence: CASSPSSGGSSYEQYF. The CDR3 coding sequence is TGTGCCAGCAGCCCCTCTAGCGGGGGATCCTCCTACGAGCAGTACTTC.

Ten or more counts support this clonotype. This chain connects TRBV10-3 to TRBJ2-7, with D perhaps TRBD2 (5 bases). Germline V gives CDR1 ENHRY, CDR2 SYGVKD. The germline V and J ends were trimmed by 4 bases and 0 bases, with 10 bases remaining between them. This CDR3 spans 14 amino acids. CDR3 nucleotide sequence: TGTGCCATCAGTGTTGATGGGAGCTCCTACGAGCAGTACTTC. This gives the protein CAISVDGSSYEQYF.

This clonotype was observed a few times. The CDR3: CATSDNSGGGYYEQYF. The DNA for the CDR3 is TGTGCCACCAGTGACAATAGCGGGGGAGGTTACTACGAGCAGTACTTC. The V and J genes are TRBV24-1 and TRBJ2-7, with 9 nucleotides matching TRBD2. V lost 4 bases and J lost 3; bases outside the gene matches: 9. CDR1 and CDR2 (germline): KGHDR, SFDVKD. CDR3 length: 16 amino acids.

This clonotype came up many times. The chain links TRBV12-3 or TRBV12-4 to TRBJ2-1; 7 nucleotides match TRBD2. V lost 7 bases, J lost 1 base, and 4 bases stayed unmatched. The CDR3 spans 14 residues. DNA of the CDR3: TGTGCCAGCACCTGGGGGGGGTCCTACAATGAGCAGTTCTTC. It codes for CASTWGGSYNEQFF.

V usage is TRBV4-3 and J usage is TRBJ2-1; D uncertain. This CDR3 has 16 residues. Trimming took off 0 bases at V and 2 bases at J, with 11 bases between the two ends. CDR1 LGHNA and CDR2 YSLEER come from the germline V gene. The CDR3 is CASSQDVAGAYNEQFF. The CDR3 coding sequence is TGCGCCAGCAGCCAAGATGTAGCAGGAGCCTACAATGAGCAGTTCTTC.

Many counts were recorded for this clonotype. The chain recombines TRBV5-1 with TRBJ2-1, with 8 bases aligning to TRBD2. V gave up 5 bases and J gave up 8 bases; unmatched junction bases: 9. CDR3 length equals 14 residues. Germline V gene lookup returns CDR1 SGHRS and CDR2 YFSETQ. In DNA, the CDR3 is TGCGCCAGCAGGGAGACTAGCGCCCCCCATGAGCAGTTCTTC. Protein product: CASRETSAPHEQFF.

The rearrangement joins TRBV20-1 to TRBJ2-6; 11 nucleotides match TRBD2. Germline loops: CDR1 DFQATT, CDR2 SNEGSKA (reference sequence). The CDR3 contains 17 residues. V was pared by 6 bases and J by 0 bases, with 7 bases of the junction left unmatched. CDR3 region: CSAPASGGSSGANVLTF. The CDR3 coding sequence is TGCAGTGCCCCCGCTAGCGGGGGGAGCTCTGGGGCCAACGTCCTGACTTTC.